This paragraph reports one T cell receptor (beta chain). Its antigen is unknown. Production of TCR cDNA was by 5'RACE template switching, which also added a universal primer site and UMIs. TCRdb called the 5' RACE reads again in MiXCR, with one record for every CDR3 protein. The sample has 450,000 to 550,000 distinct CDR3 sequences, 15% to 20% seen once; the top ten hold around an eighth. This CDR3 comprises 17 residues. Germline CDR1 and CDR2: SGHTS and YDEGEE. Trimming removed 4 bases from V and 6 bases from J; junction bases left unmatched: 11. The data were obtained in a study of T cells after yellow fever vaccination. Points from the study as a whole: Abundant clonotypes from the bulk population could get into FACS-sorted repertoires as contaminants.

The chain recombines TRBV5-8 with TRBJ2-3; 13 nucleotides agree with TRBD2. The sample was PBMCs, taken 15 days after the yellow fever booster vaccination. The sequence came from a man aged 30-40 years who received the YFV17D yellow fever vaccine. The DNA of the CDR3 is TGTGCCAGCAGCGCAGGACTAGCGGGAGCGGGGGGGGATACGCAGTATTTT. It codes for CASSAGLAGAGGDTQYF.